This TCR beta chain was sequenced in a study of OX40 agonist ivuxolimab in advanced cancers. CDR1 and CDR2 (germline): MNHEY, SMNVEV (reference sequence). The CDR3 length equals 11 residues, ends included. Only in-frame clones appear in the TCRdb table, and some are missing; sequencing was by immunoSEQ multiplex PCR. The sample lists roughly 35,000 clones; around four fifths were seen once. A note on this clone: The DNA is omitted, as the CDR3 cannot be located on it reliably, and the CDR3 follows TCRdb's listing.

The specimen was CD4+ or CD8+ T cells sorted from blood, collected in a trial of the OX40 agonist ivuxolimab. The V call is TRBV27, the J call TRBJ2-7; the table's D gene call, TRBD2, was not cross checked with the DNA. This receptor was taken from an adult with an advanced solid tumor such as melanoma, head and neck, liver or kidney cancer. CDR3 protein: CASSSSGEQYF.